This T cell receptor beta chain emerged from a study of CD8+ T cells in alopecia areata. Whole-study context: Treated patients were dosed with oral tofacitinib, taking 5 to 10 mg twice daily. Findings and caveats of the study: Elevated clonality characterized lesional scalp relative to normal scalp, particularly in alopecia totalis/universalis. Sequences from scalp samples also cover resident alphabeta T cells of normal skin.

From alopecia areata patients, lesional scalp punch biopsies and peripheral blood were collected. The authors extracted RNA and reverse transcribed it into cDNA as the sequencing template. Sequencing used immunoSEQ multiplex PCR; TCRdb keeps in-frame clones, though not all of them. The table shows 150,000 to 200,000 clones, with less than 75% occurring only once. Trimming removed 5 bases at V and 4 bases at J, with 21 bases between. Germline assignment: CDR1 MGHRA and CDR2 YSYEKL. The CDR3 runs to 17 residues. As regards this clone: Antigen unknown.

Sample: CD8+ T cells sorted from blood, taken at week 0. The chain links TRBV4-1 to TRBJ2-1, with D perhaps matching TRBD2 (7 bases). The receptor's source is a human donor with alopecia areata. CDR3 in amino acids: CASSIRQGTNTYNEQFF. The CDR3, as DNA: TGCGCCAGCAGCATAAGGCAGGGGACTAATACATACAATGAGCAGTTCTTC.